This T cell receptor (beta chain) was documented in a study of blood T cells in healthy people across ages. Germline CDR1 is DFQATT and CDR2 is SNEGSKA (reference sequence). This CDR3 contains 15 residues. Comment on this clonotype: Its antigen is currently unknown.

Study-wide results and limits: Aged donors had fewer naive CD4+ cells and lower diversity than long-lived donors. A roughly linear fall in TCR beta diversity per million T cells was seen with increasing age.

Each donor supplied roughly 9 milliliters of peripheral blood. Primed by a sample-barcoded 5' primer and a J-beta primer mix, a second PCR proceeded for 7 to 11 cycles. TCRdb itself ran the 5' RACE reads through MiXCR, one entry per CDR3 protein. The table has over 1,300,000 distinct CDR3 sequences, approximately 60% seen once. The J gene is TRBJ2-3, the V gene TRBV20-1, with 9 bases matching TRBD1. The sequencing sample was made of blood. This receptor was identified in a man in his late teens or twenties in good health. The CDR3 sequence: CSAGRQGGPTDTQYF. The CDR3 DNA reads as TGCAGCGCTGGGAGACAGGGGGGACCCACAGATACGCAGTATTTT.